This T cell receptor beta chain emerged from a study of T cell repertoires in aging, cancer and after chemotherapy. Overall study context: Donors were grouped into six age bands spanning 30 or younger through 70 or older. Overall study results and limits: Median generation probability rose over the chemotherapy interval in each cancer cohort, suggesting rebound thymic output. Loss of evenness, beyond lost richness, contributed to age-related TCR diversity decline in cancer patients.

Amplification of TCR beta used genomic DNA extracted from peripheral blood. This clonotype appeared a few times. Antigen specificity is unknown. A mixed TRB-A/B primer pool amplified rearranged TRB by multiplex touch-down PCR. TCRdb reprocessed the multiplex PCR reads via MiXCR and lists one record per CDR3 protein. Of 4,900 or so distinct CDR3 sequences in the sample, around 45% are singletons; the top ten hold 6.8%. The V and J ends lost 1 base and 4 bases, in that order; junction bases with no gene match: 3. Germline V gene lookup returns CDR1 SGHDN and CDR2 FVKESK. The CDR3 runs 16 residues. The rearrangement uses TRBV14 and TRBJ2-2; 10 nucleotides agree with TRBD1. Sequenced: blood. The origin of this receptor is a human donor with a blood cancer. CDR3 bases: TGTGCCAGCAGCCAAGGGGGGACAGGGGCCACCGGGGAGCTGTTTTTT. Translation gives CASSQGGTGATGELFF.